What follows are 32 T cell receptor beta chains derived from one specimen sequenced in a study of blood T cell repertoires in COVID-19. The method was immunoSEQ multiplex PCR; TCRdb's version includes in-frame clones alone and lacks a portion of them. The sample includes approximately 80,000 clones, around 90% of them seen just once. Material for sequencing was peripheral blood. The receptors were sampled from a human donor in a cohort sampled during active COVID-19.

The chain combines TRBV9 with TRBJ2-1, with TRBD2 matching over 7 bases. The CDR3 totals 15 residues. The germline V gene encodes CDR1 SGDLS and CDR2 YYNGEE. J lost 4 bases, V lost 6 bases, and 10 bases had no gene match. The CDR3 DNA reads as TGTGCCAGCACCCCGACTAGCCATACGTACAATGAGCAGTTCTTC. Its translation: CASTPTSHTYNEQFF.

V usage is TRBV19 and J usage is TRBJ1-1; 11 nucleotides agree with TRBD1. Trimming removed 2 bases from V and 1 base from J; junction bases left unmatched: 9. Germline V gene lookup returns CDR1 LNHDA and CDR2 SQIVND (reference sequence). This CDR3 contains 18 residues. Here the CDR3 DNA reads TGTGCCAGTAGTATACGGACAGGGGGCGCCTATTGGAACACTGAAGCTTTCTTT. It is translated as CASSIRTGGAYWNTEAFF.

This chain connects TRBV5-1 to TRBJ2-2; maybe TRBD1 (5 bases). The germline gives CDR1 SGHRS, CDR2 YFSETQ. With 3 bases removed from V and 2 bases from J, the gap between germline ends came to 14 bases. There are 16 residues in the CDR3. In nucleotides, the CDR3 is TGCGCCAGCAGCTCCAACAGGTTGAAAAACACCGGGGAGCTGTTTTTT. It encodes CASSSNRLKNTGELFF. The full variable domain, rest sourced from reference TRBV5-1 and TRBJ2-2, is KAGVTQTPRYLIKTRGQQVTLSCSPISGHRSVSWYQQTPGQGLQFLFEYFSETQRNKGNFPGRFSGRQFSNSRSEMNVSTLELGDSALYLCASSSNRLKNTGELFFGEGSRLTVL.

The V and J genes are TRBV7-6 and TRBJ2-5; D gene ambiguous. Germline assignment: CDR1 SGHVS and CDR2 FNYEAQ. The V and J ends lost 1 base and 2 bases respectively, with 11 bases between them. CDR3 size: 15 residues. The CDR3 loop is CASSLVSQAQETQYF. In nucleotides, the CDR3 is TGTGCCAGCAGCTTAGTTTCCCAGGCTCAAGAGACCCAGTACTTC.

V and J are TRBV27 and TRBJ2-3; 9 bases are shared with TRBD2. The CDR3 is made up of 17 amino acids. CDR1 is MNHEY, CDR2 SMNVEV, per germline (reference sequence). The V gene end was trimmed by 5 bases and the J gene end by 2 bases; junction bases not matched to a gene: 11. The CDR3 nucleotides are TGTGCCAGCAGTGATTTGGGTCTAGCGGGAAACACAGATACGCAGTATTTT. It yields the protein CASSDLGLAGNTDTQYF.

This clone was seen only a few times. The rearrangement joins TRBV5-1 to TRBJ2-7, with 8 bases aligning to TRBD2. Germline CDR1 and CDR2: SGHRS and YFSETQ. The CDR3 is 15 amino acids. V was clipped by 0 bases and J by 6 bases; unmatched bases: 8. This CDR3 reads CASSLDGTSVAEQYF. In nucleotides, the CDR3 is TGCGCCAGCAGCTTGGATGGGACTAGTGTAGCCGAGCAGTACTTC.

The table lists this clone with a count of one. The V call is TRBV11-3, the J call TRBJ2-1, with 9 bases that match TRBD1. The CDR3 contains 12 residues. Germline assignment: CDR1 SGHNT and CDR2 YENEEA. V trimming: 5 bases; J trimming: 16 bases; junction bases outside the gene matches: 9. The CDR3 here is CASSLNRDRVFF. The CDR3 region has the DNA TGTGCCAGCAGCCTAAACCGGGACAGGGTTTTCTTC. The whole variable domain, filled in from reference TRBV11-3 and TRBJ2-1, reads EAGVVQSPRYKIIEKKQPVAFWCNPISGHNTLYWYLQNLGQGPELLIRYENEEAVDDSQLPKDRFSAERLKGVDSTLKIQPAELGDSAVYLCASSLNRDRVFFGPGTRLTVL.

The chain is built from TRBV9 and TRBJ2-1; 13 bases line up with TRBD2. Trimming removed 4 bases from V and 4 bases from J; junction bases left unmatched: 8. The CDR3 is 17 residues long. In germline, CDR1 is SGDLS, CDR2 YYNGEE. CDR3 sequence (DNA): TGTGCCAGCAGCCGAACTAGCGGGAGGGGGGAGTACAATGAGCAGTTCTTC. Translation gives CASSRTSGRGEYNEQFF.

This clone was picked up a small number of times. The rearrangement links TRBV4-2 to TRBJ2-7; D remains ambiguous. V lost 2 bases and J 4 bases, leaving 9 bases between the germline ends. Germline V lookup: CDR1 LGHNA, CDR2 YNFKEQ. This CDR3 comprises 13 residues. The CDR3: CASSQNLGYEQYF. In nucleotides, the CDR3 is TGTGCCAGCAGCCAAAATCTAGGATACGAGCAGTACTTC.

This chain joins TRBV3-1 (or the pseudogene TRBV3-2) and TRBJ1-5, with D uncertain. Germline V gene data show CDR1 as LGHDT and CDR2 as YNNKEL (reference sequence). The CDR3 is made up of 14 amino acids. V shed 1 base and J shed 7 bases, with 11 bases lying between them. The CDR3: CASSQGPREQPQHF. DNA for the CDR3: TGTGCCAGCAGCCAAGGTCCGAGGGAACAGCCCCAGCATTTT.

The chain has TRBV9 and TRBJ1-1, with D possibly being TRBD1 (6 bases). With 5 bases removed from V and 4 bases from J, the gap between germline ends came to 18 bases. Germline V gene lookup returns CDR1 SGDLS and CDR2 YYNGEE. The CDR3 consists of 15 residues. The CDR3, as DNA: TGTGCCAGCAGTGGCGGGAGCTCGGACAGCACTGAAGCTTTCTTT. This encodes CASSGGSSDSTEAFF.

The V call is TRBV4-2, the J call TRBJ1-2; TRBD1 matches at 9 bases. Germline CDR1 and CDR2: LGHNA and YNFKEQ. J gave up 4 bases and V 4 bases, and 10 bases lay outside the gene matches. The CDR3 consists of 16 residues. The CDR3 sequence is CASSLEVGQGSYGYTF. CDR3 nucleotides: TGTGCCAGCAGCCTGGAGGTCGGACAGGGGTCCTATGGCTACACCTTC.

This clone was picked up one time. The J gene is TRBJ1-4, the V gene TRBV3-1 (or the pseudogene TRBV3-2); no firm D call. CDR1 and CDR2 from the germline V gene are LGHDT and YNNKEL (reference sequence). The CDR3 totals 14 residues. The V end lost 1 base, the J end lost 12 bases, and 15 bases lay between the germline ends. CDR3: CASSQVAVKGELFF. CDR3 in DNA: TGTGCCAGCAGCCAAGTTGCGGTAAAGGGAGAACTGTTTTTT.

The CDR3 bases are TGTGCCAGCAGTGGAGGCGGGGTGGCAGGGAGATTCACCGGGGAGCTGTTTTTT. Its protein product is CASSGGGVAGRFTGELFF. V is TRBV25-1 and J is TRBJ2-2; a possible D gene is TRBD2 (6 bases). This CDR3 is 18 amino acids long. Germline V CDR1 and CDR2: MGHDK, SYGVNS. V was trimmed by 4 bases and J by 4 bases, leaving 22 bases between them. Supplemented by reference TRBV25-1 and TRBJ2-2, the full variable domain reads EADIYQTPRYLVIGTGKKITLECSQTMGHDKMYWYQQDPGMELHLIHYSYGVNSTEKGDLSSESTVSRIRTEHFPLTLESARPSHTSQYLCASSGGGVAGRFTGELFFGEGSRLTVL.

The DNA for the CDR3 is TGTGCCAGCAGCCAAGAGGGGGACAGGAACACTGAAGCTTTCTTT. Its protein product is CASSQEGDRNTEAFF. V usage is TRBV3-1 (or the pseudogene TRBV3-2) and J usage is TRBJ1-1; 7 bases are a match to TRBD1. There are 15 residues in the CDR3. The V gene's germline CDR1 is LGHDT and CDR2 YNNKEL (reference sequence). The V and J ends lost 0 bases and 1 base, in that order; junction bases with no gene match: 2.

The V gene is TRBV27, the J gene TRBJ2-2; 10 bases map to TRBD2. Per the germline V gene, CDR1 is MNHEY and CDR2 is SMNVEV (reference sequence). There are 17 residues in the CDR3. The V segment lost 3 bases and the J segment 1 base; nucleotides outside the gene matches: 5. CDR3 in DNA: TGTGCCAGCAGTTTGTACCGGACTAGCGGGAACACCGGGGAGCTGTTTTTT. Its protein product is CASSLYRTSGNTGELFF.

This clone was seen a single time. This rearrangement joins TRBV7-8 to TRBJ1-2; D may be TRBD1 (5 bases). Germline V gives CDR1 SGHVS, CDR2 FQNEAQ. The CDR3 has 14 residues. V was trimmed by 6 bases and J by 4 bases, leaving 15 bases between them. The CDR3 bases are TGTGCCAGCAGTCCGACAGCCCAACTCTATGGCTACACCTTC. Translating gives CASSPTAQLYGYTF.

The chain is built from TRBV7-9 and TRBJ1-2; 7 positions match TRBD1. The CDR3 length is 14 residues. The V gene end was trimmed by 2 bases and the J gene end by 7 bases; junction bases not matched to a gene: 7. Germline V gene data show CDR1 as SEHNR and CDR2 as FQNEAQ (reference sequence). For the CDR3, the DNA is TGTGCCAGCAGCTTAAACGAGGGGGCCTTTGGCTACACCTTC. Its translation is CASSLNEGAFGYTF.

V usage is TRBV4-2 and J usage is TRBJ2-7; D is possibly TRBD2 (7 bases). The CDR3 extends over 18 amino acids. Germline assignment: CDR1 LGHNA and CDR2 YNFKEQ. V was pared by 1 base and J by 5 bases, with 24 bases between. The CDR3 nucleotides read TGTGCCAGCAGCCAAGGGACCGGGGGGCCGCCTCGGATTAACGAGCAGTACTTC. This sequence encodes CASSQGTGGPPRINEQYF.

The gene calls are TRBV6-5 and TRBJ2-4; perhaps TRBD1 as D (6 bases). Trimming took 5 bases from V and 7 from J, leaving 15 bases between them. The CDR3 is 14 amino acids. Germline CDR1 MNHEY, CDR2 SVGAGI. CDR3 in amino acids: CASSTGTRVNIQYF. The CDR3 DNA sequence: TGTGCCAGCAGTACGGGGACACGCGTTAACATTCAGTACTTC.

This rearrangement joins TRBV7-8 to TRBJ1-1; D unresolved. The CDR3 runs to 15 residues. V gave up 5 bases and J gave up 4 bases, with 17 bases separating them. Per germline, CDR1 SGHVS and CDR2 FQNEAQ. CDR3 DNA sequence: TGTGCCAGCAGCCCGCTAATCTACGGGGTCACTGAAGCTTTCTTT. Translation: CASSPLIYGVTEAFF.

This chain joins TRBV5-1 and TRBJ2-7; 10 bases are a match to TRBD1. Germline V gene lookup returns CDR1 SGHRS and CDR2 YFSETQ. The trim removed 3 bases at V and 3 bases at J, leaving 6 bases unmatched. This CDR3 is 15 amino acids long. The CDR3 bases are TGCGCCAGCAGCTCGCGACAGGGGGCTAGCTACGAGCAGTACTTC. Translating gives CASSSRQGASYEQYF.

The rearrangement links TRBV2 to TRBJ2-7; TRBD2 is a possible D gene (5 bases). V lost 5 bases, J lost 6 bases, and 17 bases lay in between. The length of the CDR3 is 14 residues. Germline V gives CDR1 SNHLY, CDR2 FYNNEI. The CDR3 DNA follows: TGTGCCAGCAGTCCCGGACGGGGAACGGCCGAGCAGTACTTC. Protein sequence: CASSPGRGTAEQYF.

This clone was recorded a few times. The chain combines TRBV4-2 with TRBJ1-1; D uncertain. The ends were cut back, 2 bases at V and 9 bases at J, with 16 bases in the middle. CDR1 and CDR2 (germline): LGHNA, YNFKEQ. This CDR3 contains 14 residues. Here the CDR3 DNA reads TGTGCCAGCAGCCAAAGCGGGCCAGCCCTTAAAGCTTTCTTT. Its translation is CASSQSGPALKAFF.

This rearrangement joins TRBV28 to TRBJ2-6; no reliable D call. V shed 6 bases and J shed 0 bases, with 9 bases lying between them. The germline CDR1 and CDR2 sequences are MDHEN and SYDVKM. CDR3 length: 15 amino acids. The CDR3: CASSRDNSGANVLTF. The CDR3 DNA follows: TGTGCCAGCAGCCGAGACAACTCTGGGGCCAACGTCCTGACTTTC.

The chain is built from TRBV24-1 and TRBJ2-7, with 8 bases aligning to TRBD2. Germline values: CDR1 KGHDR, CDR2 SFDVKD. V shed 4 bases and J 3 bases; nucleotides not matched to a gene: 10. The CDR3 consists of 16 residues. CDR3 DNA: TGTGCCACCAGTGACCGATTTAGCGGGAAAGACTACGAGCAGTACTTC. As protein: CATSDRFSGKDYEQYF.

The rearrangement links TRBV28 to TRBJ2-7; 8 nucleotides match TRBD1. Trimming took 6 bases from V and 0 from J; bases not matched to a gene: 1. The length of the CDR3 is 13 residues. Germline loops: CDR1 MDHEN, CDR2 SYDVKM. The CDR3 protein is CASRTGGSYEQYF. For the CDR3, the DNA is TGTGCCAGCAGAACAGGGGGCTCCTACGAGCAGTACTTC.

The chain carries TRBV5-4 and TRBJ1-2; the D is unclear. The germline CDR1 and CDR2 sequences are SGHNT and YYREEE (reference sequence). V lost 3 bases, J lost 6 bases, and 9 bases lay in between. This CDR3 is 12 amino acids long. This CDR3 is CASSSQDNGYTF. The CDR3 nucleotides are TGTGCCAGCAGCTCCCAGGATAATGGCTACACCTTC.

V is TRBV2 and J is TRBJ2-1, with TRBD1 as a possible D gene (5 bases). The CDR3 sequence is 12 residues long. From germline, CDR1 is SNHLY and CDR2 FYNNEI. The V end was cut by 7 bases, the J end by 7 bases, with 11 bases between. CDR3 nucleotides: TGTGCCAGCAATGCAGGGATTAATGAGCAGTTCTTC. Its translation is CASNAGINEQFF. Complete variable domain (other parts from reference TRBV2 and TRBJ2-1): EPEVTQTPSHQVTQMGQEVILRCVPISNHLYFYWYRQILGQKVEFLVSFYNNEISEKSEIFDDQFSVERPDGSNFTLKIRSTKLEDSAMYFCASNAGINEQFFGPGTRLTVL.

This clone has just one count. The rearrangement links TRBV18 to TRBJ2-5, with 8 bases identical to TRBD2. The V gene end was trimmed by 3 bases and the J gene end by 4 bases; junction bases not matched to a gene: 4. Germline loops: CDR1 KGHSH, CDR2 LQKENI. The CDR3 is 14 amino acids. CDR3 protein: CASSPSRGGETQYF. Written as DNA, the CDR3 is TGTGCCAGCTCACCGTCCCGGGGGGGAGAGACCCAGTACTTC.

V usage is TRBV7-9 and J usage is TRBJ1-3; 7 bases are a match to TRBD1. The CDR3 sequence is 19 residues long. Germline loops: CDR1 SEHNR, CDR2 FQNEAQ (reference sequence). The V and J ends lost 5 bases and 0 bases, in that order; junction bases with no gene match: 16. The CDR3 DNA follows: TGTGCCAGCAGCCCCAGGGGGGAGTCAGCGTTTTACTCTGGAAACACCATATATTTT. This sequence encodes CASSPRGESAFYSGNTIYF.

This chain joins TRBV5-1 and TRBJ1-1; D may be TRBD1 (5 bases). In germline, CDR1 is SGHRS, CDR2 YFSETQ. Between the trimmed V and J ends, which lost 4 bases and 4 bases, there was a span of 14 bases. The CDR3 runs 14 residues. Here the CDR3 reads CASSPTDRPTEAFF. The CDR3 DNA reads as TGCGCCAGCAGCCCAACTGACAGACCCACTGAAGCTTTCTTT.